This TCR beta chain was sequenced in a study of blood T cell repertoires in COVID-19. Sequenced by immunoSEQ multiplex PCR; TCRdb stores in-frame clones only, minus some. This sample yields around 140,000 clones, of which roughly four fifths are seen a single time; roughly 1.6% belongs to the top ten. Germline-derived CDR1 and CDR2 are SGDLS and YYNGEE. Unmatched junction bases numbered 8, after V lost 0 bases and J lost 6 bases. The CDR3 is 15 amino acids. The chain combines TRBV9 with TRBJ2-7, with 8 bases lining up with TRBD1. The sequence derives from a human donor in a cohort sampled during active COVID-19. Sequenced: peripheral blood. CDR3 loop: CASSVAVTGASEQYF. In nucleotides, the CDR3 is TGTGCCAGCAGCGTAGCTGTGACAGGGGCTAGCGAGCAGTACTTC.